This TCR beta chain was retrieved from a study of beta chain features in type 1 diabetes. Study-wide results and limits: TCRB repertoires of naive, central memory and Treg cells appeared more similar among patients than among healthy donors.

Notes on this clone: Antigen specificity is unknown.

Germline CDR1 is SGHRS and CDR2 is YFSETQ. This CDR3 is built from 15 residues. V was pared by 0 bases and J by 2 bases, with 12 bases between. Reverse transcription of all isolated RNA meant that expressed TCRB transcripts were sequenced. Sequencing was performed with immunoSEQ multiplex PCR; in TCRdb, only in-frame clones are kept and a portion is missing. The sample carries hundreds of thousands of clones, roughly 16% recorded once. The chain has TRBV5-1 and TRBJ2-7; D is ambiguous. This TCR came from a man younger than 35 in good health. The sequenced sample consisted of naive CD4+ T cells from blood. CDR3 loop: CASSLAKKDTYEQYF. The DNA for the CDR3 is TGCGCCAGCAGCTTGGCCAAGAAGGATACCTACGAGCAGTACTTC.